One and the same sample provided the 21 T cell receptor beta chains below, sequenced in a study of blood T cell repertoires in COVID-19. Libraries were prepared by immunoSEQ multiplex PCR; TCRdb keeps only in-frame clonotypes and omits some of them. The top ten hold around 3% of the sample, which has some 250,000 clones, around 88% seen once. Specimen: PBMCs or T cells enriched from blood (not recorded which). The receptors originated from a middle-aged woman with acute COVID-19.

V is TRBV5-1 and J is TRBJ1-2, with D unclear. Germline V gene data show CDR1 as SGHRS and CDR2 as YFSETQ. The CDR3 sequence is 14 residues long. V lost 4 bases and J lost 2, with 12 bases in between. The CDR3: CASSRNTENYGYTF. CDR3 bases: TGCGCCAGCAGCCGTAATACAGAAAACTATGGCTACACCTTC.

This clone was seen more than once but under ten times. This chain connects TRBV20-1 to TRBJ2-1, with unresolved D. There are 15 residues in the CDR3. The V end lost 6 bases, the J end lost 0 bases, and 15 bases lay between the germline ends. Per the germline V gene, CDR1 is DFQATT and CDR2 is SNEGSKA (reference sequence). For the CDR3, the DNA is TGCAGTGCGAGTGCAGACACCAGCTCCTACAATGAGCAGTTCTTC. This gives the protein CSASADTSSYNEQFF.

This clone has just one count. This CDR3 reads CASSVLPRGQGTEAFF. The DNA for the CDR3 is TGTGCCAGTAGCGTACTCCCCAGGGGGCAGGGCACTGAAGCTTTCTTT. The chain uses TRBV19 and TRBJ1-1; 8 bases are a match to TRBD1. Germline V gene lookup returns CDR1 LNHDA and CDR2 SQIVND (reference sequence). The CDR3 has 16 residues. V trimming: 6 bases; J trimming: 4 bases; junction bases outside the gene matches: 13.

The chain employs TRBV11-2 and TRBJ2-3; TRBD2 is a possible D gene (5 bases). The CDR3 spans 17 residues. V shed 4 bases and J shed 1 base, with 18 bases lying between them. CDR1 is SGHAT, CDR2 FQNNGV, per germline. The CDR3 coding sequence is TGTGCCAGCAGCTACACACGGCGGGTTTTGGGCACAGATACGCAGTATTTT. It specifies CASSYTRRVLGTDTQYF.

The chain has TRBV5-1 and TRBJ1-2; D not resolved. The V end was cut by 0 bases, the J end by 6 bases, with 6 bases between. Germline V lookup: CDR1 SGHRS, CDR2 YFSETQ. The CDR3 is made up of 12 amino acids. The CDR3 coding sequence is TGCGCCAGCAGCTTGGATCGGGATGGCTACACCTTC. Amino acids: CASSLDRDGYTF.

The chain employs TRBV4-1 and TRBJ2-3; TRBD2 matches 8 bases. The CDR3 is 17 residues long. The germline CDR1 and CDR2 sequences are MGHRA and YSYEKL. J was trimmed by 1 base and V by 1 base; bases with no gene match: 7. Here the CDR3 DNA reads TGCGCCAGCAGCCAAGGGTTCCGGGGGGGGCGCACAGATACGCAGTATTTT. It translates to CASSQGFRGGRTDTQYF.

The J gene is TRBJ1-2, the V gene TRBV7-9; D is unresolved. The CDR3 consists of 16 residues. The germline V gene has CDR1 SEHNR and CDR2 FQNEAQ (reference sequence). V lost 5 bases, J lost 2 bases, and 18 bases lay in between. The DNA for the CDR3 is TGTGCCAGCAGCCAGATATACGACATGGCGAACTATGGCTACACCTTC. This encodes CASSQIYDMANYGYTF.

This CDR3 reads CASSLAGEGYEQYF. For the CDR3, the DNA is TGTGCCAGCAGTCTGGCAGGGGAGGGATACGAGCAGTACTTC. V and J are TRBV6-5 and TRBJ2-7; weak D call: TRBD2 (7 bases). Trimming shortened V by 5 bases and J by 4 bases, and 15 bases separated the two germline ends. Germline V CDR1 and CDR2: MNHEY, SVGAGI. The CDR3 covers 14 residues.

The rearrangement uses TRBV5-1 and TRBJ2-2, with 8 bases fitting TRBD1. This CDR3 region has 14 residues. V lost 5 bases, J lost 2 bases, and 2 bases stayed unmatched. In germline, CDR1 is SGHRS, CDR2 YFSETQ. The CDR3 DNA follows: TGCGCCAGCAGAGGACAGGGTAACACCGGGGAGCTGTTTTTT. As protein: CASRGQGNTGELFF.

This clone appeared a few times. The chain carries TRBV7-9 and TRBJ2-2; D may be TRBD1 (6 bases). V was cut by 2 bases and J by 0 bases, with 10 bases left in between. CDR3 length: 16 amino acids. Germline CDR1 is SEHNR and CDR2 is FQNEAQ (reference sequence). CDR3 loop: CASSLQGLSNTGELFF. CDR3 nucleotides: TGTGCCAGCAGCTTACAGGGGCTATCGAACACCGGGGAGCTGTTTTTT.

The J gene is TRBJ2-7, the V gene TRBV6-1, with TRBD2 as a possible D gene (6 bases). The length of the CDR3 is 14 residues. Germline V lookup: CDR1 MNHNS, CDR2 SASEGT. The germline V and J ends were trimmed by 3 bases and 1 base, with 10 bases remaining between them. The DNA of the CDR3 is TGTGCCAGCAGTGACCCCGGACTATCCTACGAGCAGTACTTC. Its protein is CASSDPGLSYEQYF.

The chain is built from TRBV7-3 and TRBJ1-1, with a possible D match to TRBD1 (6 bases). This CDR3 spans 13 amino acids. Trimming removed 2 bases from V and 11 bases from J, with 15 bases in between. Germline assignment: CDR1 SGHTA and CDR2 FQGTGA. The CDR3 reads CASSLYPGVAAFF. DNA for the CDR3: TGTGCCAGCAGCTTATACCCAGGGGTTGCGGCTTTCTTT. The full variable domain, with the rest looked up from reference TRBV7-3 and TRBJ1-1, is GAGVSQTPSNKVTEKGKYVELRCDPISGHTALYWYRQSLGQGPEFLIYFQGTGAADDSGLPNDRFFAVRPEGSVSTLKIQRTERGDSAVYLCASSLYPGVAAFFGQGTRLTVV.

The CDR3 reads CASSLARGGDEQFF. CDR3 bases: TGTGCCAGCAGCTTGGCCCGGGGGGGAGATGAGCAGTTCTTC. The V gene is TRBV5-4, the J gene TRBJ2-1; 8 bases match TRBD2. V shed 0 bases and J 8 bases; nucleotides not matched to a gene: 4. CDR3 length: 14 amino acids. Germline V gene lookup returns CDR1 SGHNT and CDR2 YYREEE (reference sequence).

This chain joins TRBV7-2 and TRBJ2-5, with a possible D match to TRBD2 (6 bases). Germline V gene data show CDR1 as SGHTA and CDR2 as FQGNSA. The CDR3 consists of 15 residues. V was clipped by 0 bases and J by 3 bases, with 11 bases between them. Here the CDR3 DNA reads TGTGCCAGCAGCTTAGCCGGACGGGAGAAAGAGACCCAGTACTTC. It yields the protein CASSLAGREKETQYF.

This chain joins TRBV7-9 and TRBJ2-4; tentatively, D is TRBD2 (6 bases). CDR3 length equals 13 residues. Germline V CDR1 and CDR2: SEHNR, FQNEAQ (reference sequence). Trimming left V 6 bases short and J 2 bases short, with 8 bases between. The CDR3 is CASRGGTKNIQYF. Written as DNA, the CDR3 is TGTGCCAGCAGAGGAGGGACCAAAAACATTCAGTACTTC.

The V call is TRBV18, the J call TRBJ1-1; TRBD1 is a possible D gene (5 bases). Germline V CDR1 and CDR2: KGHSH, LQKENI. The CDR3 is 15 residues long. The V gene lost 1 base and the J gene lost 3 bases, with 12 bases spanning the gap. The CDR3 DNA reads TGTGCCAGCTCACCACTTTCTGGGGCAGACACTGAAGCTTTCTTT. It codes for CASSPLSGADTEAFF. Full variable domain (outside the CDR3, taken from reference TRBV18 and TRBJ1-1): NAGVMQNPRHLVRRRGQEARLRCSPMKGHSHVYWYRQLPEEGLKFMVYLQKENIIDESGMPKERFSAEFPKEGPSILRIQQVVRGDSAAYFCASSPLSGADTEAFFGQGTRLTVV.

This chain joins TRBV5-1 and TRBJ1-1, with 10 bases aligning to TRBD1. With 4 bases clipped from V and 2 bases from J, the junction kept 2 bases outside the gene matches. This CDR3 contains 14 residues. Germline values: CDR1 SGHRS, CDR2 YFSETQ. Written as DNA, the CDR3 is TGCGCCAGCAGCCCGACAGGGGGCAACACTGAAGCTTTCTTT. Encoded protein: CASSPTGGNTEAFF.

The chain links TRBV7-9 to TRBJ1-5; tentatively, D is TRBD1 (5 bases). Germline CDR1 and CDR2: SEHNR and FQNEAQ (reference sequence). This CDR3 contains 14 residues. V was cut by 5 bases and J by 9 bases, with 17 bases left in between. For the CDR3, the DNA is TGTGCCAGCAGCCGGGACTTCGGGGCTGGGCCCCAGCATTTT. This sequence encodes CASSRDFGAGPQHF. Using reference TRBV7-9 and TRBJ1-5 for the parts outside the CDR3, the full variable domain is DTGVSQNPRHKITKRGQNVTFRCDPISEHNRLYWYRQTLGQGPEFLTYFQNEAQLEKSRLLSDRFSAERPKGSFSTLEIQRTEQGDSAMYLCASSRDFGAGPQHFGDGTRLSIL.

CDR3 sequence reads: CASSGSREAYYGYTF. CDR3 in DNA: TGTGCCAGCAGTGGCTCAAGGGAGGCATACTATGGCTACACCTTC. The chain has TRBV27 and TRBJ1-2; D is unresolved. The CDR3 covers 15 residues. Germline CDR1 MNHEY, CDR2 SMNVEV (reference sequence). The V end was cut by 5 bases, the J end by 3 bases, with 16 bases between.

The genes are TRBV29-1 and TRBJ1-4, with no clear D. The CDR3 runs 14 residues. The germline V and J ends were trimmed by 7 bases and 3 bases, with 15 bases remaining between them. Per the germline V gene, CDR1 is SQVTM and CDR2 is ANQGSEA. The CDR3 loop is CSGGVLGANEKLFF. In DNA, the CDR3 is TGCAGCGGCGGGGTTCTGGGAGCTAATGAAAAACTGTTTTTT.

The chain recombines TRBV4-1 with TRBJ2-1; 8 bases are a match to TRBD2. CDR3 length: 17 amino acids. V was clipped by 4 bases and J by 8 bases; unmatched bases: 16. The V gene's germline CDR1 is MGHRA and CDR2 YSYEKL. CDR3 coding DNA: TGCGCCAGCAGCCGAAGGTTCCAGCGGGAGAACCAGGATGAGCAGTTCTTC. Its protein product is CASSRRFQRENQDEQFF.